This TCR beta chain is drawn from a study of blood T cell repertoires in COVID-19. Study context: The United States, Italy and Spain provided the acute and convalescent COVID-19 samples. In each case, the material was cDNA or gDNA derived from T cells, B-cell-depleted T cells, or PBMCs.

Per germline, CDR1 LNHDA and CDR2 SQIVND (reference sequence). With 8 bases clipped from V and 1 base from J, the junction kept 3 bases outside the gene matches. This CDR3 is 14 amino acids long. Per the original data handling: From reference gene primer amplification, estimates of nucleated cell counts were derived. Only in-frame clones appear in the TCRdb table, and some are missing; sequencing was by immunoSEQ multiplex PCR. V, J and clone size are those of that table, while D and trimming were read from the DNA. The sample consists of approximately 76,000 clones, about 80% of them appearing once.

V gene TRBV19 combines with J gene TRBJ1-5, with 9 bases matching TRBD1. This clonotype originated in a man aged 50 or older with acute or convalescent COVID-19. Sequencing was carried out using peripheral blood. This CDR3 reads CASGDRVSNQPQHF. The CDR3, as DNA: TGTGCCAGTGGGGACAGGGTGAGCAATCAGCCCCAGCATTTT.